This is a list of T cell receptor beta chains from one sample in a study of blood T cell repertoires in COVID-19. Profiling relied on immunoSEQ multiplex PCR, and the TCRdb table lists in-frame clones only, not all of them. This table holds about 94,000 clones, about four fifths found once. Sequenced input: peripheral blood. These receptors all stem from a human donor in a cohort sampled during active COVID-19. CDR3s include the opening cysteine and the closing phenylalanine or tryptophan. The order of the fields is CDR3 protein, CDR3 DNA, D gene, clone size, V gene, J gene. D genes are given only for firm matches. Some rows mark clone size as missing; the rest say once, few, many or name a class of expanded clone.

cdr3_aa: CASSPEAWREKHEQYF
cdr3_nt: TGTGCCAGCAGCCCGGAGGCATGGCGGGAGAAGCACGAGCAGTACTTC
d_call: TRBD2
clone_size: .
v_call: TRBV7-9
j_call: TRBJ2-7

cdr3_aa: CASSLGQNTEAFF
cdr3_nt: TGTGCCAGCAGCTTAGGACAGAACACTGAAGCTTTCTTT
d_call: .
clone_size: .
v_call: TRBV7-9
j_call: TRBJ1-1

cdr3_aa: CASSVTSGETQYF
cdr3_nt: TGTGCCAGCAGCGTGACGAGCGGAGAGACCCAGTACTTC
d_call: .
clone_size: once
v_call: TRBV9
j_call: TRBJ2-5

cdr3_aa: CASSLLGGEAFF
cdr3_nt: TGTGCCAGCAGCTTGTTAGGCGGCGAAGCTTTCTTT
d_call: .
clone_size: .
v_call: TRBV11-3
j_call: TRBJ1-1

cdr3_aa: CASRLTVNTEAFF
cdr3_nt: TGTGCCAGCAGACTTACAGTGAACACTGAAGCTTTCTTT
d_call: .
clone_size: .
v_call: TRBV12-3/TRBV12-4
j_call: TRBJ1-1

cdr3_aa: CASATTQETQYF
cdr3_nt: TGTGCCAGCGCGACTACCCAAGAGACCCAGTACTTC
d_call: .
clone_size: .
v_call: TRBV12-3/TRBV12-4
j_call: TRBJ2-5

cdr3_aa: CASSSIAVEQYF
cdr3_nt: TGTGCCAGCAGCTCTATAGCGGTAGAGCAGTACTTC
d_call: .
clone_size: .
v_call: TRBV3-1/TRBV3-2
j_call: TRBJ2-7

cdr3_aa: CASSTQPLGRGLYEQYF
cdr3_nt: TGTGCCAGCTCGACCCAACCTCTAGGGAGAGGGCTCTACGAGCAGTACTTC
d_call: .
clone_size: .
v_call: TRBV18
j_call: TRBJ2-7

cdr3_aa: CASSADRGEAFF
cdr3_nt: TGTGCCAGCAGCGCCGACAGGGGTGAAGCTTTCTTT
d_call: TRBD1
clone_size: .
v_call: TRBV9
j_call: TRBJ1-1

cdr3_aa: CASSRQVGQPQHF
cdr3_nt: TGTGCCAGCAGCCGACAGGTCGGTCAGCCCCAGCATTTT
d_call: .
clone_size: .
v_call: TRBV6-5
j_call: TRBJ1-5

cdr3_aa: CASSRWTSGSRETQYF
cdr3_nt: TGTGCCAGCAGCCGTTGGACTAGCGGGAGTAGGGAGACCCAGTACTTC
d_call: TRBD2
clone_size: .
v_call: TRBV3-1/TRBV3-2
j_call: TRBJ2-5

cdr3_aa: CASSSREVGADSPLHF
cdr3_nt: TGTGCCAGCAGCTCCCGGGAGGTGGGGGCGGATTCACCCCTCCACTTT
d_call: .
clone_size: .
v_call: TRBV11-2
j_call: TRBJ1-6

cdr3_aa: CASSLGGQGTYEQYF
cdr3_nt: TGCGCCAGCAGCTTGGGGGGACAGGGTACCTACGAGCAGTACTTC
d_call: TRBD1
clone_size: .
v_call: TRBV5-1
j_call: TRBJ2-7

cdr3_aa: CASSPSPGGVREKLFF
cdr3_nt: TGTGCCAGCTCACCCTCACCTGGGGGGGTTCGAGAAAAACTGTTTTTT
d_call: .
clone_size: .
v_call: TRBV18
j_call: TRBJ1-4

cdr3_aa: CASSDRASQPQHF
cdr3_nt: TGTGCCAGTAGTGACAGGGCAAGTCAGCCCCAGCATTTT
d_call: TRBD1
clone_size: .
v_call: TRBV19
j_call: TRBJ1-5

cdr3_aa: CASTGGRRYTGELFF
cdr3_nt: TGTGCCAGCACGGGAGGTCGTAGATACACCGGGGAGCTGTTTTTT
d_call: TRBD2
clone_size: .
v_call: TRBV6-5
j_call: TRBJ2-2

cdr3_aa: CASSLQGGRETQYF
cdr3_nt: TGTGCCAGCAGTTTACAAGGCGGGAGGGAGACCCAGTACTTC
d_call: TRBD2
clone_size: .
v_call: TRBV28
j_call: TRBJ2-5

cdr3_aa: CASSPAGLGEQFF
cdr3_nt: TGCGCCAGCAGCCCAGCAGGACTGGGTGAGCAGTTCTTC
d_call: .
clone_size: .
v_call: TRBV5-1
j_call: TRBJ2-1

cdr3_aa: CASSVGGGFPEQFF
cdr3_nt: TGTGCCAGCAGCGTAGGGGGCGGCTTTCCCGAGCAGTTCTTC
d_call: .
clone_size: .
v_call: TRBV9
j_call: TRBJ2-1

cdr3_aa: CASRLQGSNEKLFF
cdr3_nt: TGTGCCAGCAGGTTACAGGGTTCGAATGAAAAACTGTTTTTT
d_call: .
clone_size: once
v_call: TRBV5-6
j_call: TRBJ1-4

cdr3_aa: CASSHGTSGTTYEQYF
cdr3_nt: TGTGCCAGCAGCCACGGGACTAGCGGTACGACCTACGAGCAGTACTTC
d_call: TRBD2
clone_size: .
v_call: TRBV5-4
j_call: TRBJ2-7

cdr3_aa: CATELLTLLGGGYTF
cdr3_nt: TGTGCCACCGAACTTTTGACTCTCCTCGGAGGGGGCTACACCTTC
d_call: .
clone_size: .
v_call: TRBV6-5
j_call: TRBJ1-2

cdr3_aa: CASSRTIRGYEQYF
cdr3_nt: TGTGCCAGCAGCCGCACCATTCGGGGGTACGAGCAGTACTTC
d_call: .
clone_size: .
v_call: TRBV5-6
j_call: TRBJ2-7

cdr3_aa: CASSEYAGATNYGYTF
cdr3_nt: TGTGCCAGCAGTGAATACGCAGGGGCCACCAACTATGGCTACACCTTC
d_call: .
clone_size: .
v_call: TRBV6-1
j_call: TRBJ1-2

cdr3_aa: CASSFSNSVEQYF
cdr3_nt: TGTGCCAGCAGCTTTAGTAACTCCGTAGAGCAGTACTTC
d_call: .
clone_size: .
v_call: TRBV5-6
j_call: TRBJ2-7

cdr3_aa: CASSLTGPYEQYF
cdr3_nt: TGTGCCAGCAGTTTAACAGGCCCCTACGAGCAGTACTTC
d_call: .
clone_size: .
v_call: TRBV28
j_call: TRBJ2-7

cdr3_aa: CASSSTSGSGEQFF
cdr3_nt: TGTGCCAGCAGCTCTACTAGCGGGAGTGGTGAGCAGTTCTTC
d_call: TRBD2
clone_size: .
v_call: TRBV7-2
j_call: TRBJ2-1

cdr3_aa: CATGTGTNQPQHF
cdr3_nt: TGTGCCACCGGGACAGGTACAAATCAGCCCCAGCATTTT
d_call: TRBD1
clone_size: .
v_call: TRBV27
j_call: TRBJ1-5

cdr3_aa: CASRPDRLGGYTF
cdr3_nt: TGTGCCAGCAGACCCGACAGGCTCGGGGGCTACACCTTC
d_call: .
clone_size: once
v_call: TRBV5-4
j_call: TRBJ1-2

cdr3_aa: CASTRGGTFHSPLHF
cdr3_nt: TGTGCCAGCACCCGAGGGGGAACTTTTCATTCACCCCTCCACTTT
d_call: .
clone_size: few
v_call: TRBV9
j_call: TRBJ1-6

cdr3_aa: CASSPPQTIRVNTEAFF
cdr3_nt: TGTGCCAGCTCACCACCTCAAACTATACGGGTGAACACTGAAGCTTTCTTT
d_call: .
clone_size: .
v_call: TRBV18
j_call: TRBJ1-1

cdr3_aa: CASSQGQGEGYTF
cdr3_nt: TGCGCCAGCAGCCAAGGTCAGGGGGAAGGCTACACCTTC
d_call: TRBD1
clone_size: once
v_call: TRBV4-1
j_call: TRBJ1-2

cdr3_aa: CASSGGLETQYF
cdr3_nt: TGTGCCAGCAGTGGAGGGCTAGAGACCCAGTACTTC
d_call: .
clone_size: .
v_call: TRBV28
j_call: TRBJ2-5

cdr3_aa: CASSIGTGIAEAFF
cdr3_nt: TGCGCCAGCAGCATCGGGACAGGGATCGCTGAAGCTTTCTTT
d_call: TRBD1
clone_size: .
v_call: TRBV5-1
j_call: TRBJ1-1